The rows below give T cell receptor beta chains drawn from one sample of a study of CD8 T cells in ankylosing spondylitis. In TCRdb, the 5' RACE reads were re-called with MiXCR into one record per CDR3 protein. Of 250,000 to 400,000 distinct CDR3 sequences listed, around 10% are singletons. Sequencing input: blood, either unsorted or a sorted T cell fraction (not recorded which). Receptors originate from a female donor with ankylosing spondylitis or in good health (not recorded which). Each CDR3 is given with its conserved first and last residue. D genes are given only for firm matches. Clone sizes are given selectively: once, few, many, or a class where the clone is expanded.

clone size	J gene	V gene	CDR3 length	D gene	CDR3 protein	CDR3 DNA
few	TRBJ2-7	TRBV2	13	.	CASSEFYRSEQYF	TGTGCCAGCAGTGAGTTCTACAGGAGCGAGCAGTACTTC
.	TRBJ2-7	TRBV27	15	.	CASSLSWTASYEQYF	TGTGCCAGCAGTTTATCTTGGACAGCCTCCTACGAGCAGTACTTC
.	TRBJ2-2	TRBV5-1	16	TRBD2	CASSLMGGTNTGELFF	TGCGCCAGCAGCTTAATGGGGGGGACGAACACCGGGGAGCTGTTTTTT
many	TRBJ1-2	TRBV5-1	14	.	CASSLVPANYGYTF	TGCGCCAGCAGCTTGGTACCAGCCAACTATGGCTACACCTTC
.	TRBJ2-1	TRBV3-1	15	.	CASSQEVTGSNEQFF	TGTGCCAGCAGCCAAGAGGTCACAGGGAGCAATGAGCAGTTCTTC
.	TRBJ2-3	TRBV2	13	TRBD2	CASSEQRENTQYF	TGTGCCAGCAGTGAACAGCGGGAGAACACGCAGTATTTT
many	TRBJ1-1	TRBV5-1	15	.	CASSLRVEGSTEAFF	TGCGCCAGCAGCCTGAGGGTGGAGGGAAGCACTGAAGCTTTCTTT
few	TRBJ2-3	TRBV3-1	17	.	CASSRQTSGTGADTQYF	TGTGCCAGCAGCCGCCAAACATCAGGGACTGGTGCGGATACGCAGTATTTT
.	TRBJ1-1	TRBV4-1	13	.	CASSRPGQSEAFF	TGCGCCAGCAGCCGGCCGGGACAATCTGAAGCTTTCTTT
many	TRBJ2-3	TRBV7-2	13	.	CASSGISTDTQYF	TGTGCCAGCAGCGGTATCAGCACAGATACGCAGTATTTT
.	TRBJ2-3	TRBV18	16	TRBD1	CASSPRGGQGQDTQYF	TGTGCCAGCTCACCAAGGGGAGGACAGGGTCAAGATACGCAGTATTTT
many	TRBJ2-3	TRBV10-3	17	TRBD2	CAISPGSLAGGTDTQYF	TGTGCCATCAGTCCCGGGTCACTAGCGGGAGGAACAGATACGCAGTATTTT
many	TRBJ1-2	TRBV20-1	14	TRBD1	CSATDGTGGDGYTF	TGCAGTGCTACCGACGGGACAGGGGGCGATGGCTACACCTTC
many	TRBJ2-3	TRBV15	16	TRBD2	CATSSRLALSTDTQYF	TGTGCCACCAGCTCGCGACTAGCCCTCAGCACAGATACGCAGTATTTT
many	TRBJ2-5	TRBV20-1	14	.	CSATLSLGGETQYF	TGCAGTGCTACTCTCTCTCTAGGAGGAGAGACCCAGTACTTC
many	TRBJ1-2	TRBV5-1	13	.	CASSLGDGYGYTF	TGCGCCAGCAGCTTGGGAGACGGTTATGGCTACACCTTC
many	TRBJ1-3	TRBV7-9	16	.	CASSYDRKGSSNTIYF	TGTGCCAGCAGCTACGACAGGAAAGGCTCTAGCAACACCATATATTTT
many	TRBJ1-5	TRBV28	13	.	CASTKEQGGPQHF	TGTGCCAGCACCAAGGAACAGGGCGGGCCCCAGCATTTT
many	TRBJ1-1	TRBV12-3/TRBV12-4	14	.	CASTYGRLNTEAFF	TGTGCCAGCACCTACGGCAGATTGAACACTGAAGCTTTCTTT
many	TRBJ2-3	TRBV6-4	17	TRBD1	CASSEFGQAQGGDTQYF	TGTGCCAGCAGTGAATTCGGACAGGCTCAAGGGGGTGATACGCAGTATTTT
many	TRBJ2-7	TRBV27	15	.	CASSSSGGQPVEQYF	TGTGCCAGCAGTTCCTCAGGGGGGCAACCGGTCGAGCAGTACTTC
few	TRBJ2-5	TRBV7-2	15	.	CASSFGDSEAETQYF	TGTGCCAGCAGCTTCGGGGATTCGGAGGCGGAGACCCAGTACTTC
few	TRBJ2-1	TRBV11-2	18	TRBD2	CASSPMAASGAPYNEQFF	TGTGCCAGCAGCCCTATGGCGGCTAGCGGGGCCCCCTACAATGAGCAGTTCTTC
few	TRBJ2-1	TRBV14	15	.	CASSPMAGGYNEQFF	TGTGCCAGCAGCCCCATGGCGGGCGGGTACAATGAGCAGTTCTTC
.	TRBJ1-1	TRBV7-2	15	TRBD1	CASSFRRDRVTEAFF	TGTGCCAGCAGCTTTCGCCGGGACAGGGTCACTGAAGCTTTCTTT
many	TRBJ2-7	TRBV5-1	13	TRBD1	CASSTGEFYEQYF	TGCGCCAGCAGCACAGGGGAGTTTTACGAGCAGTACTTC
many	TRBJ2-3	TRBV2	15	TRBD1	CASRDRGHVTDTQYF	TGTGCCAGCAGGGACAGGGGGCATGTTACTGATACGCAGTATTTT
few	TRBJ2-3	TRBV5-1	15	TRBD2	CASSRAGGGTDTQYF	TGCGCCAGCAGCCGAGCGGGGGGAGGCACAGATACGCAGTATTTT
.	TRBJ2-7	TRBV7-9	14	TRBD2	CASRGSGATYEQYF	TGTGCCAGCAGGGGCAGCGGGGCTACCTACGAGCAGTACTTC
.	TRBJ1-1	TRBV18	18	.	CASSLDHLAGRLNTEAFF	TGTGCCAGCTCACTCGATCATCTGGCAGGGAGGTTGAACACTGAAGCTTTCTTT
many	TRBJ2-1	TRBV24-1	13	.	CATSDLSRNEQFF	TGTGCCACCAGTGATTTGTCCCGTAATGAGCAGTTCTTC